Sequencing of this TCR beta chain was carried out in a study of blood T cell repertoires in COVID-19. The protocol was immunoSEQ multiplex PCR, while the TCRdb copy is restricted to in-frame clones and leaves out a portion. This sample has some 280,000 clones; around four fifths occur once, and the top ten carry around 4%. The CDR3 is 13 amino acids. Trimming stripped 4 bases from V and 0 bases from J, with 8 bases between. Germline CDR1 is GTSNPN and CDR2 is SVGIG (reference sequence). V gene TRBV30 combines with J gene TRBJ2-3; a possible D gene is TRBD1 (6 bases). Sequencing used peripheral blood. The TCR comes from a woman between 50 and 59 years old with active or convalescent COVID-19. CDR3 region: CAWTQGSTDTQYF. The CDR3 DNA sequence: TGTGCCTGGACACAGGGAAGCACAGATACGCAGTATTTT. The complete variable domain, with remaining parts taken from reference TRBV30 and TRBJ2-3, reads SQTIHQWPATLVQPVGSPLSLECTVEGTSNPNLYWYRQAAGRGLQLLFYSVGIGQISSEVPQNLSASRPQDRQFILSSKKLLLSDSGFYLCAWTQGSTDTQYFGPGTRLTVL.